This T cell receptor beta chain emerged from a study of early T cells in non-severe SARS-CoV-2 infection (dated by TCRdb to about 2021). With respect to the entire study: Because TCR sequencing relied on bulk RNA taken from unsorted whole blood, pairing of alpha and beta chains was not possible.

The research as a whole found: VDJdb matching was skewed toward anti-spike CD8 responses and likely underestimated virus-specific expansions, missing private and CD4 specificities.

The study was a case-control design nested within a healthcare worker cohort in London, UK, with weekly nasopharyngeal swab PCR tests and blood sampling. Healthcare workers were recruited during the week of the UK lockdown, between 23 and 31 March 2020, and followed weekly for up to about 15 weeks. The germline V gene provides CDR1 SQVTM and CDR2 ANQGSEA. Including the terminal cysteine and phenylalanine, the CDR3 comprises 13 residues. Just the 39-base CDR3 DNA is kept, in frame starting at base 1. Germline trimming: 6 bases from V, 8 bases from J; junction bases outside gene matches: 10. Receptor amplification or capture employed 5' RACE. Sequencer: NextSeq 500. To correct for sequencing error and PCR bias, the TCR library protocol tagged individual cDNA molecules with unique molecular identifiers. Sequencing covered both TCR alpha and beta chains, and within each sample the abundances of alpha and beta sequences were tightly co-correlated. The authors' pipeline ran thus. V gene, J gene and CDR3 annotation of TCR sequences was performed with Decombinator V4. TCRs were defined as expanded if a significant change between any two time points was detected under a Poisson model with p below 0.0001. Abundances of TCRs were expressed as counts per million after normalisation to the total number of TCRs sequenced in each sample. MAIT TCRs were defined by TRAV1-2 paired with TRAJ12, TRAJ20 or TRAJ33, and iNKT TCRs by TRAV10 paired with TRAJ18. VDJdb, accessed 1 November 2021, was searched for CMV, EBV and SARS-CoV-2 annotated TCRs, excluding TCRs annotated for multiple antigens. TCRdb reworked the public reads: Q25 trimming with fastp, MiXCR clone assembly, productive beta chains retained. CDR3 protein sequences are deduplicated, and each keeps its most common genes and DNA. TCRdb's processing, not the authors', yielded these V and J calls. For this sample there are tens of thousands of distinct CDR3 sequences; over 8.5% appear just once. 12% of the sample goes to the ten largest clones.

This clonotype was detected ten times or more. This receptor's antigen is unknown. Base qualities are not recorded, but no much larger clone differs from it by a single base. The sequenced material came from whole blood. The sequence joins TRBV29-1 to TRBJ2-1, and TRBD1 matches 7 of the central bases. The receptor comes from an adult who was a healthcare worker with PCR-confirmed SARS-CoV-2 infection or an uninfected control (not recorded which). The CDR3 sequence is CSVKTGQWDEQFF. At the DNA level, the sequence is TGCAGCGTGAAAACGGGACAGTGGGATGAGCAGTTCTTC.